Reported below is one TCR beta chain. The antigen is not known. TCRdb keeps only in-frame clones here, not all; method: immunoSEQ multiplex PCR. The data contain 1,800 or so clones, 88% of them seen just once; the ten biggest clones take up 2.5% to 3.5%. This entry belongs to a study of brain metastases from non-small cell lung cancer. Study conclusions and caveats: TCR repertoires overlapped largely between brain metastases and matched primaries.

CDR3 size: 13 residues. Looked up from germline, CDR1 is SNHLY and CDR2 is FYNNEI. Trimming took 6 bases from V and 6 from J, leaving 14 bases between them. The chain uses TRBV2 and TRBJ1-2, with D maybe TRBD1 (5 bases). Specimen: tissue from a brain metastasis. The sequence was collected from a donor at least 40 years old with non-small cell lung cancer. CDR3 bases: TGTGCCAGCAGGACAGCCCTAATGAATGGCTACACCTTC. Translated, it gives CASRTALMNGYTF. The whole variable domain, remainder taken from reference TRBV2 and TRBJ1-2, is EPEVTQTPSHQVTQMGQEVILRCVPISNHLYFYWYRQILGQKVEFLVSFYNNEISEKSEIFDDQFSVERPDGSNFTLKIRSTKLEDSAMYFCASRTALMNGYTFGSGTRLTVV.